One sample yielded the 22 T cell receptor beta chains listed below, sequenced in a study of shared clonotypes between healthy human individuals. TCRdb keeps only in-frame clones here, not all; method: immunoSEQ multiplex PCR. The sample lists fewer than 400,000 clones; approximately 79% were seen once. The sample was memory CD4+ T cells sorted from blood. The subset here: CD45RA-negative fraction. The source is a young man in good health.

The chain links TRBV28 to TRBJ2-7; 7 bases are shared with TRBD2. V shed 11 bases and J 2 bases; nucleotides not matched to a gene: 9. From germline, CDR1 is MDHEN and CDR2 SYDVKM. The CDR3 loop spans 13 amino acids. The CDR3 DNA reads TGTGCCTGCCACCGAGGACTAGCCTACGAGCAGTACTTC. This encodes CACHRGLAYEQYF.

The CDR3 protein is CASSFGGASGNTIYF. DNA of the CDR3: TGTGCCAGCAGCTTTGGAGGAGCCTCTGGAAACACCATATATTTT. This chain links TRBV5-4 with TRBJ1-3; the D is unclear. This CDR3 is built from 15 residues. Germline assignment: CDR1 SGHNT and CDR2 YYREEE (reference sequence). The germline V and J ends were trimmed by 2 bases and 0 bases, with 9 bases remaining between them.

This clone was counted ten times or more. This same CDR3 is encoded by further DNA sequences in the sample. The rearrangement uses TRBV5-4 and TRBJ1-1, with 9 bases identical to TRBD1. Germline V CDR1 and CDR2: SGHNT, YYREEE (reference sequence). J gave up 3 bases and V 3 bases, and 3 bases lay outside the gene matches. The CDR3 has 14 amino acids. CDR3 in amino acids: CASSWGQGDTEAFF. DNA for the CDR3: TGTGCCAGCAGCTGGGGACAGGGTGACACTGAAGCTTTCTTT.

This clone has only one observation. The CDR3 spells CASSGSSYEQYF. As DNA, the CDR3 is TGTGCCAGCAGTGGCAGCTCCTACGAGCAGTACTTC. The chain joins TRBV7-6 to TRBJ2-7; D is ambiguous. The germline V and J ends were trimmed by 6 bases and 0 bases, with 6 bases remaining between them. CDR3 length: 12 residues. Looked up from germline, CDR1 is SGHVS and CDR2 is FNYEAQ.

The chain links TRBV10-3 to TRBJ2-3; 9 bases are shared with TRBD1. This CDR3 region has 16 residues. Losses at the gene ends were 6 bases for V and 0 bases for J; bases not matched to a gene: 7. The germline V gene has CDR1 ENHRY and CDR2 SYGVKD. CDR3 sequence (DNA): TGTGCCATCAGCCCTCGGGACAGGGATAGCACAGATACGCAGTATTTT. Translating gives CAISPRDRDSTDTQYF.

The chain is built from TRBV6-1 and TRBJ2-7, with 10 bases that match TRBD2. Germline lookup yields CDR1 MNHNS and CDR2 SASEGT. J lost 2 bases, V lost 10 bases, and 2 bases had no gene match. The CDR3 is 12 residues long. The CDR3 loop reads CAILAGPYEQYF. CDR3 DNA sequence: TGTGCCATACTAGCGGGACCCTACGAGCAGTACTTC.

This chain uses TRBV11-2 with TRBJ2-1; no firm D call. This CDR3 has 13 residues. Germline CDR1 and CDR2: SGHAT and FQNNGV. With 5 bases removed from V and 0 bases from J, the gap between germline ends came to 5 bases. The CDR3 here is CASSLSSYNEQFF. DNA of the CDR3: TGTGCCAGCAGCCTAAGCTCCTACAATGAGCAGTTCTTC.

The chain recombines TRBV27 with TRBJ2-7; 11 nucleotides match TRBD1. Germline V CDR1 and CDR2: MNHEY, SMNVEV (reference sequence). After removal of 5 bases from V and 7 bases from J, the junction contained 10 bases not matched to a gene. This CDR3 comprises 15 residues. CDR3 bases: TGTGCCAGCAGTCCCGGGACAGGGGGATCAAGGGAGCAGTACTTC. It specifies CASSPGTGGSREQYF.

Many counts were recorded for this clone. The chain is built from TRBV9 and TRBJ2-1; 11 nucleotides line up with TRBD2. The CDR3 spans 17 residues. Germline values: CDR1 SGDLS, CDR2 YYNGEE. J gave up 4 bases and V 0 bases, and 6 bases lay outside the gene matches. In DNA, the CDR3 is TGTGCCAGCAGCGTAGAGATAGGGACTAGCGGTTACAATGAGCAGTTCTTC. Amino acid sequence: CASSVEIGTSGYNEQFF.

This rearrangement joins TRBV7-2 to TRBJ2-3; D is unclear. The length of the CDR3 is 14 residues. Germline V gene lookup returns CDR1 SGHTA and CDR2 FQGNSA. V was pared by 1 base and J by 2 bases, with 7 bases between. The chain's CDR3 is CASSLGPHTDTQYF. CDR3 DNA: TGTGCCAGCAGCTTAGGTCCACACACAGATACGCAGTATTTT.

This chain uses TRBV7-2 with TRBJ1-2; D is uncertain. V lost 3 bases to trimming and J lost 5 bases, with 13 bases between them. The CDR3 length is 14 residues. The germline V gene has CDR1 SGHTA and CDR2 FQGNSA. The CDR3, as DNA: TGTGCCAGCAGCTTGGCCCTCCCCGGGTATGGCTACACCTTC. Its protein is CASSLALPGYGYTF.

This clone was observed a handful of times. The chain links TRBV11-2 to TRBJ2-7; D gene ambiguous. This CDR3 contains 13 residues. V shed 2 bases and J shed 3 bases, with 8 bases lying between them. Germline V gives CDR1 SGHAT, CDR2 FQNNGV. In DNA form, the CDR3 reads TGTGCCAGCAGCTTACGCCTGCTCTACGAGCAGTACTTC. Translated: CASSLRLLYEQYF.

This chain joins TRBV5-1 and TRBJ2-5, with 10 bases lining up with TRBD2. This CDR3 is 15 amino acids long. Germline lookup yields CDR1 SGHRS and CDR2 YFSETQ. J was trimmed by 4 bases and V by 4 bases; bases with no gene match: 7. CDR3 loop: CASSASGSRGETQYF. CDR3 in DNA: TGCGCCAGCAGCGCTAGCGGGAGTAGGGGAGAGACCCAGTACTTC.

This clone has a single count. V gene TRBV18 combines with J gene TRBJ2-7, with TRBD2 matching over 9 bases. The CDR3 consists of 14 residues. With V trimmed by 5 bases and J by 2 bases, 4 bases remained unmatched. Germline loops: CDR1 KGHSH, CDR2 LQKENI. In DNA, the CDR3 is TGTGCCAGCTCAGCGGCGGGGGGGCCCTACGAGCAGTACTTC. As protein: CASSAAGGPYEQYF.

The chain recombines TRBV10-3 with TRBJ1-2, with D tentatively TRBD1 (5 bases). V dropped 7 bases and J dropped 3 bases, with 12 bases sitting between them. The CDR3 runs 13 residues. Per the germline V gene, CDR1 is ENHRY and CDR2 is SYGVKD. DNA of the CDR3: TGTGCCATCAATGCGGGGCTCCACTATGGCTACACCTTC. Its protein product is CAINAGLHYGYTF.

The chain's CDR3 is CASTGTSLSEQYF. The CDR3 region has the DNA TGTGCCAGTACAGGGACTAGCCTCTCCGAGCAGTACTTC. The V gene is TRBV19, the J gene TRBJ2-7; TRBD2 matches 9 bases. CDR1 is LNHDA, CDR2 SQIVND, per germline (reference sequence). Germline trimming cut 7 bases from V and 6 bases from J; bases unmatched to any gene: 7. This CDR3 is built from 13 residues.

The rearrangement uses TRBV13 and TRBJ2-1; D uncertain. The CDR3 has 11 residues. The V gene's germline CDR1 is PRHDT and CDR2 FYEKMQ (reference sequence). V lost 4 bases and J lost 9, with 7 bases in between. The CDR3 coding sequence is TGTGCCAGCAGCTCTCGAGGTGAGCAGTTCTTC. It translates to CASSSRGEQFF.

In this sample, this clone turned up once. The CDR3 protein is CASSPRQEQETQYF. The CDR3 DNA is TGTGCCAGCAGCCCCCGACAGGAACAAGAGACCCAGTACTTC. V is TRBV6-5 and J is TRBJ2-5; D possibly corresponds to TRBD1 (6 bases). The CDR3 has 14 residues. Germline values: CDR1 MNHEY, CDR2 SVGAGI. V gave up 6 bases and J gave up 2 bases, with 13 bases separating them.

This clone occurred a few times. V and J are TRBV28 and TRBJ2-7; no firm D call. Germline V gene lookup returns CDR1 MDHEN and CDR2 SYDVKM. Trimming stripped 5 bases from V and 5 bases from J, with 16 bases between. The CDR3 extends over 14 amino acids. The DNA of the CDR3 is TGTGCCAGCAGTCCTCCGGCCTTTTCCCACGAGCAGTACTTC. Translated: CASSPPAFSHEQYF.

On this clone itself: This same CDR3 is encoded by further DNA sequences in the sample. For the CDR3, the DNA is TGTGCCAGCAGCGTAGGAGGGACAGGGAACAATGAGCAGTTCTTC. It encodes CASSVGGTGNNEQFF. The chain combines TRBV9 with TRBJ2-1; 9 positions agree with TRBD1. This CDR3 contains 15 residues. The trim removed 0 bases at V and 5 bases at J, leaving 3 bases unmatched. The germline V gene has CDR1 SGDLS and CDR2 YYNGEE.

This clone appeared a few times. The rearrangement joins TRBV29-1 to TRBJ1-1, with a tentative D call TRBD1 (6 bases). The V and J ends lost 4 bases and 12 bases respectively, with 15 bases between them. The CDR3 sequence is 11 residues long. CDR1 is SQVTM, CDR2 ANQGSEA, per germline. This chain's CDR3 is CSVGWGLETFF. The CDR3 DNA is TGCAGCGTTGGATGGGGGCTAGAGACTTTCTTT.

This rearrangement joins TRBV29-1 to TRBJ1-5, with 7 bases matching TRBD1. The CDR3 sequence is 12 residues long. CDR1 SQVTM and CDR2 ANQGSEA come from the germline V gene. Trimming at V came to 5 bases and at J to 4 bases, leaving 2 bases not matched to a gene. The chain's CDR3 is CSVRQGNQPQHF. The CDR3 nucleotides read TGCAGCGTTCGACAGGGTAATCAGCCCCAGCATTTT.